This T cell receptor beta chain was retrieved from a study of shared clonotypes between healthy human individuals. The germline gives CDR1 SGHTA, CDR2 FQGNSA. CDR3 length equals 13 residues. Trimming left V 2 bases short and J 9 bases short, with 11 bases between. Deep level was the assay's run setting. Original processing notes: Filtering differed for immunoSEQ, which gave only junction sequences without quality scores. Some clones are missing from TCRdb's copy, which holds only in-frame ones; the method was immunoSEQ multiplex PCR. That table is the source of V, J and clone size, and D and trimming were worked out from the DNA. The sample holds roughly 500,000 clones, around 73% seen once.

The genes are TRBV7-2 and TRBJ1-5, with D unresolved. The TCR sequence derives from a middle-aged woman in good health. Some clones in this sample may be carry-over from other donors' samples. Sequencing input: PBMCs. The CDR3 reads CASSLNALGPQHF. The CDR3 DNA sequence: TGTGCCAGCAGCTTAAATGCATTAGGGCCCCAGCATTTT.